This TCR beta chain was sequenced in a study of T cells after yellow fever vaccination. The overall study: Some fractions had low cell numbers, and these were prepared with SMART-Seq v4 Ultra Low Input.

TCRdb fed the 5' RACE reads into MiXCR, producing one record per CDR3 protein. The sample has approximately 550,000 distinct CDR3 sequences, 13% seen once. Per the germline V gene, CDR1 is SEHNR and CDR2 is FQNEAQ (reference sequence). V trimming: 7 bases; J trimming: 3 bases; junction bases outside the gene matches: 13. CDR3 length: 16 residues. The TCR comes from a man aged 30 to 45 who received the YFV17D yellow fever vaccine. The sequencing here drew on PBMCs, taken on the day of the yellow fever booster vaccination. This sequence joins TRBV7-9 and TRBJ2-7, with 9 positions matching TRBD1. CDR3 DNA: TGTGCCAGCACCGCCATTCGACCGGGACAGGGCTACGAGCAGTACTTC. Its protein product is CASTAIRPGQGYEQYF.